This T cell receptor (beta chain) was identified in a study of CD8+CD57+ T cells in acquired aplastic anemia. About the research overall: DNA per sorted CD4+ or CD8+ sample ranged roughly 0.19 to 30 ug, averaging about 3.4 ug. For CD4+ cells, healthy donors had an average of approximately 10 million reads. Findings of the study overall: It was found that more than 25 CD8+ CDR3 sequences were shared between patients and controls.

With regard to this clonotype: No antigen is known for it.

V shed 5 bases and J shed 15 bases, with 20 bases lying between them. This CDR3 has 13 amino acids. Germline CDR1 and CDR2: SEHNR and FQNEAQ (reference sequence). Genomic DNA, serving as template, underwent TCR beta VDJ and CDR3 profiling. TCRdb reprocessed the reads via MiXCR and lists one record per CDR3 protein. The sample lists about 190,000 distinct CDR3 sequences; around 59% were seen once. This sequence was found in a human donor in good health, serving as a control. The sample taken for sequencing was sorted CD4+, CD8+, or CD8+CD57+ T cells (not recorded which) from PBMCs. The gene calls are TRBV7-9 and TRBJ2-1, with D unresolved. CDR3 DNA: TGTGCCAGCAGCACGGCAACGGCCCCCGGGCTGTTCTTC. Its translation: CASSTATAPGLFF.